The clone carrying this T cell receptor (beta chain) was counted a single time. These data are taken from a study of blood T cell repertoires in COVID-19. Overall study context: Researchers got acute and convalescent COVID-19 samples from the United States, Italy and Spain. From T cells, B-cell-depleted T cells, or PBMCs came the material, which was cDNA or gDNA.

The CDR3 runs to 16 residues. Germline-derived CDR1 and CDR2 are SEHNR and FQNEAQ (reference sequence). The V gene lost 2 bases and the J gene lost 4 bases, with 12 bases spanning the gap. It was during active infection that Seattle patients were enrolled and then longitudinally followed. Original methodology: Scientists estimated how many nucleated cells there were by amplifying reference gene primers. The protocol was immunoSEQ multiplex PCR, while the TCRdb copy is restricted to in-frame clones and leaves out a portion. V and J calls and clone size are copied from that table; D and trimming were computed from the DNA. This sample carries 350,000 to 500,000 clones, 70% to 90% of them seen once, and the ten largest clones take 0.75% to 0.85%.

The sequencing sample was made of peripheral blood. The receptor was derived from a man aged 18 to 30 with COVID-19, enrolled during active disease. V gene TRBV7-9 combines with J gene TRBJ1-6; possible D gene TRBD1, 6 bases. The chain's CDR3 is CASSLTAGTYNSPLHF. The CDR3 region has the DNA TGTGCCAGCAGCTTAACAGCCGGGACATATAATTCACCCCTCCACTTT.